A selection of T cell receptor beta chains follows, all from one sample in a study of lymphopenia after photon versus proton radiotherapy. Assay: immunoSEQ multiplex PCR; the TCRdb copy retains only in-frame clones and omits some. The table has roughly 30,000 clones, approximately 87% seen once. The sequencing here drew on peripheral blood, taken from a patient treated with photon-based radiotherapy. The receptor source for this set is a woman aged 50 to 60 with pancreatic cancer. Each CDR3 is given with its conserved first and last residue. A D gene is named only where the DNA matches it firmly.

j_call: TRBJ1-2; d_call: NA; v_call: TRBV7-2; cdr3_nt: TGTGCCAGCAGCCCCGCTTCGGAGGGTCGGGGTAGCTATGGCTACACCTTC; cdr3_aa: CASSPASEGRGSYGYTF
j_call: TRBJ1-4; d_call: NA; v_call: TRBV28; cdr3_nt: TGTGCCAGCAGGTCCATGGGGGGGCGAGGTTGGGAGGAAAAACTGTTTTTT; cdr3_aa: CASRSMGGRGWEEKLFF
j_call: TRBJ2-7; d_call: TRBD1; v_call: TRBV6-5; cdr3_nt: TGTGCCAGCAATGGCGCAGGGGGCAAGTACGAGCAGTACTTC; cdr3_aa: CASNGAGGKYEQYF
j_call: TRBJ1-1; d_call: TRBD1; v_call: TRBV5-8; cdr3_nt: TGTGCCAGCAGCGAGGGACAGGCGTTCGACACTGAAGCTTTCTTT; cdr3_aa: CASSEGQAFDTEAFF
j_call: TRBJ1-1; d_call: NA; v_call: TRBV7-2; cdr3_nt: TGTGCCAGCAGCTTAGATGGACAGACCCAAGCTTTCTTT; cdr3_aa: CASSLDGQTQAFF
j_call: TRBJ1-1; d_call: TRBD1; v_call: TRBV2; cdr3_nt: TGTGCCAGCAGTGAGCGACAGGGGTACACTGAAGCTTTCTTT; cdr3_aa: CASSERQGYTEAFF
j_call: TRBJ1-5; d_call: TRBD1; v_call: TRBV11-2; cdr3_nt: TGTGCCAGCAGCCAACAGGGGGTCAATCAGCCCCAGCATTTT; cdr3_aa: CASSQQGVNQPQHF
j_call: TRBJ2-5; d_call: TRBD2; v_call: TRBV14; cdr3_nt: TGTGCCAGCAGCCAAGAACCTGGGACTAGCGGGAGGGCTATCCAAGAGACCCAGTACTTC; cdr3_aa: CASSQEPGTSGRAIQETQYF
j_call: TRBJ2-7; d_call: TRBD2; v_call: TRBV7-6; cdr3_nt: TGTGCCAGCAGCTTAGCGGCGGGAGGGGGTTTCGAGCAGTACTTC; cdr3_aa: CASSLAAGGGFEQYF
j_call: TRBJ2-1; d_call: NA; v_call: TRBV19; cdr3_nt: TGTGCCAGTAGTATAAGGGGAAACAATGAGCAGTTCTTC; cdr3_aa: CASSIRGNNEQFF
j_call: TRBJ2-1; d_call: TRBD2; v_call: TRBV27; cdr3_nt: TGTGCCAGCAGACCCCTGGGGGGGGGAGGGCCCTACAATGAGCAGTTCTTC; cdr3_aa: CASRPLGGGGPYNEQFF
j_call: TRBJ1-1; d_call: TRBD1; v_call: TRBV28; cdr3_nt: TGTGCCAGCTATGCCGGGACAGGGGTCACTGAAGCTTTCTTT; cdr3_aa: CASYAGTGVTEAFF
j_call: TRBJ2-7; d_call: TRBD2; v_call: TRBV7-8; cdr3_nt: TGTGCCAGCAGCTTATTGGGCGGACTAGCGGACTCCTACGAGCAGTACTTC; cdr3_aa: CASSLLGGLADSYEQYF
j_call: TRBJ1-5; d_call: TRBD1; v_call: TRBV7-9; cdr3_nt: TGTGCCAGCAGCTCCGGACAGGGCCGACAGCCCCAGCATTTT; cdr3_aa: CASSSGQGRQPQHF
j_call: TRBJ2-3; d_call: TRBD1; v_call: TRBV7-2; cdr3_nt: TGTGCCAGCAGCTCACCGGGACAGATCACAGATACGCAGTATTTT; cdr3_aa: CASSSPGQITDTQYF
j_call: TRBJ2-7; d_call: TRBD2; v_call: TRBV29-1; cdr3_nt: TGCAGCGTCCTTAGCGGGAGCTACGAGCAGTACTTC; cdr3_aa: CSVLSGSYEQYF
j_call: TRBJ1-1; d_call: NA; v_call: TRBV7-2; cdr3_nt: TGTGCCAGCAGCTTAATCGGGGGATCGCTTTTAGCTTTCTTT; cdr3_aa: CASSLIGGSLLAFF
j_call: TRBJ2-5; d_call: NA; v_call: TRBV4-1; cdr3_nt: TGCGCCAGCAGCCATTCAGGGGACTACCAAGAGACCCAGTACTTC; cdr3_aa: CASSHSGDYQETQYF
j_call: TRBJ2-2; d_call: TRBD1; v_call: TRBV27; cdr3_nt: TGTGCCAGCAGTTTCTTGCGGACAGGGGAGGACGGGGAGCTGTTTTTT; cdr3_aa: CASSFLRTGEDGELFF
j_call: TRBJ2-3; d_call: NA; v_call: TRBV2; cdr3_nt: TGTGCCAGCAGCTCCTTCCCGGGGGCAGATACGCAGTATTTT; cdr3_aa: CASSSFPGADTQYF
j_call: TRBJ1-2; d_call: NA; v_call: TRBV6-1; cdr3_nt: TGTGCCAGCAAAGAGAACTATGGCTACACCTTC; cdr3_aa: CASKENYGYTF
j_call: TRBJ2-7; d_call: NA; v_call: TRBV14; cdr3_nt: TGTGCCAGCAGCTCGAGCGTAAGTGAGCAGTACTTC; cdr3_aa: CASSSSVSEQYF